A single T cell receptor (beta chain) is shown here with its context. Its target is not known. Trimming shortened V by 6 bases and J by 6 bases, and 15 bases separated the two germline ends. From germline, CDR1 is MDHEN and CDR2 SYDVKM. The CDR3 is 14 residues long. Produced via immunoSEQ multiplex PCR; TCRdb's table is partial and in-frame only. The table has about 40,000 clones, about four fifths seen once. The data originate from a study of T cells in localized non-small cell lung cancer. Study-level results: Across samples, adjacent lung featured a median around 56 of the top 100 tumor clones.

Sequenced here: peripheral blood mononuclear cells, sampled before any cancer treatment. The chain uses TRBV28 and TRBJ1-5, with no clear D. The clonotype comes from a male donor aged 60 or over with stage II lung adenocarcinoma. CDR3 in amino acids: CASSLPGFGQPQHF. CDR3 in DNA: TGTGCCAGCAGCTTGCCGGGGTTCGGTCAGCCCCAGCATTTT.